The text below deals with one T cell receptor beta chain. Sorting used thawed, overnight-rested PBMC stained with anti-CD3, a viability dye and GMM-loaded CD1B tetramer. C32 glucose monomycolate from Rhodococcus equi was loaded onto the CD1B tetramers. This sample was included in a study of T cells in tuberculosis. About the research overall: T cells were selected with CD1B tetramers loaded with glucose monomycolate.

V was shortened by 0 bases and J by 2 bases, with 5 bases between the two germline ends. Germline V gene lookup returns CDR1 SQVTM and CDR2 ANQGSEA. The CDR3 covers 13 residues. Sequencing of TCR-alpha and TCR-beta chains was unpaired. TCRdb's table, derived via immunoSEQ multiplex PCR, lists solely in-frame clones and lacks some. The sample comprises about 59,000 clones, roughly 79% of which are singletons, and over 10% rests with the top ten. Study observations and caveats: T cells binding CD1B-GMM tetramer weakly possibly escaped the sort.

The receptor was derived from an adult woman with latent tuberculosis. Sequencing was done on a sample of CD1b-GMM tetramer-negative cells sorted from PBMCs. The V and J genes are TRBV29-1 and TRBJ1-3, with D possibly matching TRBD1 (5 bases). For the CDR3, the DNA is TGCAGCGTTGAAGAAGGGGCTGGAAACACCATATATTTT. This codes for CSVEEGAGNTIYF.